Below are 9 T cell receptor beta chains sequenced from a single sample in a study of blood T cell repertoires in COVID-19. Libraries were prepared by immunoSEQ multiplex PCR; TCRdb keeps only in-frame clonotypes and omits some of them. This sample yields tens of thousands of clones, of which approximately 91% are seen a single time; less than 2% belongs to the top ten. The specimen was peripheral blood. These receptors came from a human donor in a cohort sampled during active COVID-19.

V is TRBV18 and J is TRBJ1-3; D is uncertain. CDR3 length: 12 residues. Germline CDR1 and CDR2: KGHSH and LQKENI. V was clipped by 3 bases and J by 8 bases, with 8 bases between them. Here the CDR3 reads CASSPGSDTIYF. The CDR3 bases are TGTGCCAGCTCACCGGGGAGTGACACCATATATTTT. Based on the CDR3 plus reference TRBV18 and TRBJ1-3, the full variable domain is NAGVMQNPRHLVRRRGQEARLRCSPMKGHSHVYWYRQLPEEGLKFMVYLQKENIIDESGMPKERFSAEFPKEGPSILRIQQVVRGDSAAYFCASSPGSDTIYFGEGSWLTVV.

J is TRBJ2-2 and V is TRBV6-5; D may be TRBD2 (5 bases). The germline V gene encodes CDR1 MNHEY and CDR2 SVGAGI. CDR3 size: 16 residues. With 2 bases removed from V and 1 base from J, the gap between germline ends came to 11 bases. For the CDR3, the DNA is TGTGCCAGCAGTTACCCAACCGGGGAGAACACCGGGGAGCTGTTTTTT. It translates to CASSYPTGENTGELFF.

This clone was detected only a few times. The CDR3 loop is CASSLDGGEDTQYF. DNA of the CDR3: TGTGCCAGCAGCTTAGACGGAGGGGAAGATACGCAGTATTTT. The J gene is TRBJ2-3, the V gene TRBV11-3; D might be TRBD2 (6 bases). The V gene's germline CDR1 is SGHNT and CDR2 YENEEA. The CDR3 covers 14 residues. V shed 0 bases and J shed 5 bases, with 9 bases lying between them. Full variable domain (missing parts from reference TRBV11-3 and TRBJ2-3): EAGVVQSPRYKIIEKKQPVAFWCNPISGHNTLYWYLQNLGQGPELLIRYENEEAVDDSQLPKDRFSAERLKGVDSTLKIQPAELGDSAVYLCASSLDGGEDTQYFGPGTRLTVL.

This clone was detected only a few times. An end of the junction does not agree with germline; a read error may underlie this. The chain employs TRBV7-9 and TRBJ2-7; possible D gene TRBD1, 6 bases. The CDR3 loop spans 12 amino acids. Per germline, CDR1 SEHNR and CDR2 FQNEAQ (reference sequence). CDR3 protein: CASSNSGDRRNF. In DNA form, the CDR3 reads TGTGCCAGCAGCAATTCAGGGGATAGGAGGAACTTC.

This clone has just a few counts. The chain carries TRBV5-4 and TRBJ2-3; the match to TRBD2 covers 10 bases. V was clipped by 4 bases and J by 5 bases; unmatched bases: 22. Per germline, CDR1 SGHNT and CDR2 YYREEE (reference sequence). The CDR3 runs 20 residues. The CDR3 DNA follows: TGTGCCAGCAGCGGGGCGACTAGCGGGTACCTAAAAGGGCAGGTAGATACGCAGTATTTT. The encoded protein is CASSGATSGYLKGQVDTQYF.

The chain is built from TRBV6-2 or TRBV6-3 and TRBJ1-5; no reliable D call. Germline V gives CDR1 MNHEY, CDR2 SVGEGT. The CDR3 covers 13 residues. Between the trimmed V and J ends, which lost 5 bases and 6 bases, there was a span of 11 bases. The CDR3 here is CASSDTVFQPQHF. CDR3 nucleotide sequence: TGTGCCAGCAGTGATACAGTGTTTCAGCCCCAGCATTTT.

The rearrangement uses TRBV2 and TRBJ1-5; unclear D gene. Germline V lookup: CDR1 SNHLY, CDR2 FYNNEI. The CDR3 contains 14 residues. Trimming left V 2 bases short and J 3 bases short, with 8 bases between. In DNA, the CDR3 is TGTGCCAGCAGTGAATTTAGAGTCAATCAGCCCCAGCATTTT. It yields the protein CASSEFRVNQPQHF.

This rearrangement joins TRBV2 to TRBJ2-3; 9 nucleotides agree with TRBD1. The CDR3 consists of 14 residues. Germline lookup yields CDR1 SNHLY and CDR2 FYNNEI. Trimming took 5 bases from V and 5 from J; bases not matched to a gene: 5. CDR3 in DNA: TGTGCCAGCAGTAAGGACAGGGGTTTAGATACGCAGTATTTT. It specifies CASSKDRGLDTQYF.

This rearrangement joins TRBV7-2 to TRBJ2-1; 9 bases match TRBD1. The CDR3 totals 14 residues. With V trimmed by 3 bases and J by 8 bases, 5 bases remained unmatched. The V gene's germline CDR1 is SGHTA and CDR2 FQGNSA. The CDR3 protein is CASSLRQGVDEQFF. The DNA of the CDR3 is TGTGCCAGCAGCTTGAGACAGGGGGTGGATGAGCAGTTCTTC.